This T cell receptor beta chain originates from a study of T cells after posttransplantation cyclophosphamide (dated by TCRdb to 2016 to 2018). Turning to the overall study: T cell repertoire reconstitution was tracked by TRB sequencing after myeloablative bone marrow transplantation in which posttransplantation cyclophosphamide was used as GVHD prophylaxis. TRB sequencing was also done on up to about 3 additional blood samples from 2 to 5.2 years after transplant in 3 patients, and on pretransplant blood from a handful of patients. Samples from around 40 PTCy-treated patients and some 16 related bone marrow donors of those patients were subjected to antigen receptor sequencing. Public TRB sequences were checked against a database of over 3,500 sequences associated with responses to pathogens, tumor antigens, self-antigens and alloantigens. Because TRA and TRB clonality were tightly correlated in roughly 10 samples, subsequent TCR analyses were focused on TRB only. TRB sequencing was performed on blood from all 35 or so PTCy patients with 1-year posttransplant specimens. What the work shows at the level of the full study, not this receptor alone: At 1-2 months, donor-recipient similarity was low but rose over the first year, and the later blood repertoires were often dominated by donor CD8+ memory clones. The TRB repertoires of T cells infiltrating skin or GI tract showed only limited overlap with the TRB repertoires of T cells in blood. Across the approximately 47 patients, TRB clonality was highly associated with recipient CMV seropositivity and CMV reactivation, and diversity with PTCy was similar to that in the CNI/methotrexate controls.

At least ten counts were recorded for this clone. The clone's antigen remains unknown. No much larger clone is present one base from it, and per-base qualities are unavailable. Peripheral blood samples were provided by related bone marrow donors on the day of marrow donation. Peripheral blood and bone marrow mononuclear cells were isolated by Ficoll-Hypaque density centrifugation and were cryopreserved. The CDR3 sequence holds 14 residues, the cysteine and phenylalanine included. Only the CDR3 part of the read is kept: 42 bases, read in frame from the first base. The junction shows trimming of 5 bases on V and 7 bases on J, plus 18 bases between the germline ends. Looking up the germline V gene yields CDR1 KGHSH and CDR2 LQKENI. Genomic DNA was the input for TRB sequencing, which was run either with the immunoSEQ assay at survey resolution or with the hsTCRB kit. Under the source paper's analysis protocol: The immunoSEQ software handled initial read processing, and the LymphoSeq R package was used for repertoire analyses. For each TRB dataset, clonality was calculated as 1 minus normalized Shannon entropy, and the Gini coefficient was computed as well. Phenotypes of unsorted samples were inferred by mapping TRB sequences from sorted subsets of the recipient or donor onto unsorted samples of the same recipient. TCRdb re-hosts the immuneACCESS table, in-frame sequences only. Its copies lack some clones; in the studies checked, an unresolved V gene accounts for under half of them, and the cause for the rest is not known. The DNA gave D and trimming, while V, J and clone size come from that table. The sample records some 40,000 clones, none occurring a single time. Clones ranked in the top ten supply 5.5% to 6% of the sample.

The chain is made from TRBV18 and TRBJ2-7, with an unclear D gene assignment. Sequencing was done on a sample of PBMCs. The sequence was collected from a man younger than 40 in good health and a related stem cell transplant donor. The bases are TGTGCCAGCTCAGACTTGACCGCGTTAATGGAGCAGTACTTC. Its translation is CASSDLTALMEQYF.